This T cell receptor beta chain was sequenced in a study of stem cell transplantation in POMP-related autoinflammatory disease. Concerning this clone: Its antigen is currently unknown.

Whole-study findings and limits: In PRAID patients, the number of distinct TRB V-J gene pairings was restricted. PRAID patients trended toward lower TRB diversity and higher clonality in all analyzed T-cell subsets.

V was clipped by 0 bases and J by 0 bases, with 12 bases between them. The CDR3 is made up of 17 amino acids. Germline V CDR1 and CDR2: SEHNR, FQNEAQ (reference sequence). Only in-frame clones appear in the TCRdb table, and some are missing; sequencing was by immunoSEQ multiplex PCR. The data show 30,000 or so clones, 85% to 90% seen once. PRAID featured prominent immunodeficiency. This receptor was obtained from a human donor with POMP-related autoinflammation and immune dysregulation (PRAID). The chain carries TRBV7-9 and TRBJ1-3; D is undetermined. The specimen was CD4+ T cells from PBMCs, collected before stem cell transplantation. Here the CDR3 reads CASSLAATVNSGNTIYF. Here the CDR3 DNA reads TGTGCCAGCAGCTTAGCCGCCACAGTGAACTCTGGAAACACCATATATTTT.